This T cell receptor beta chain is from a study of resident and recirculating memory T cells in vitiligo. Stability required unchanged lesions during the previous 6 months. Stable patients also lacked confetti depigmentation, a sign of active vitiligo. In its sample, this clone was seen a few times. Its target is not known. The CDR3 is made up of 14 amino acids. Germline V gene sequence: CDR1 GTSNPN, CDR2 SVGIG (reference sequence). V was cut by 1 base and J by 6 bases, with 15 bases left in between. Repertoires were generated with immunoSEQ multiplex PCR, while TCRdb's copy carries only in-frame clones and drops some. The sample shows around 40,000 clones, 92% of them seen only once. Study-wide results and caveats: Sequences differed between biopsy sites and patients, suggesting private specificity.

This TCR came from a male donor with vitiligo. Input material: blood. The chain links TRBV30 to TRBJ1-2; D possibly corresponds to TRBD1 (5 bases). The CDR3 here is CAWSGGDPGHGYTF. Here the CDR3 DNA reads TGTGCCTGGAGTGGCGGGGACCCGGGGCATGGCTACACCTTC.